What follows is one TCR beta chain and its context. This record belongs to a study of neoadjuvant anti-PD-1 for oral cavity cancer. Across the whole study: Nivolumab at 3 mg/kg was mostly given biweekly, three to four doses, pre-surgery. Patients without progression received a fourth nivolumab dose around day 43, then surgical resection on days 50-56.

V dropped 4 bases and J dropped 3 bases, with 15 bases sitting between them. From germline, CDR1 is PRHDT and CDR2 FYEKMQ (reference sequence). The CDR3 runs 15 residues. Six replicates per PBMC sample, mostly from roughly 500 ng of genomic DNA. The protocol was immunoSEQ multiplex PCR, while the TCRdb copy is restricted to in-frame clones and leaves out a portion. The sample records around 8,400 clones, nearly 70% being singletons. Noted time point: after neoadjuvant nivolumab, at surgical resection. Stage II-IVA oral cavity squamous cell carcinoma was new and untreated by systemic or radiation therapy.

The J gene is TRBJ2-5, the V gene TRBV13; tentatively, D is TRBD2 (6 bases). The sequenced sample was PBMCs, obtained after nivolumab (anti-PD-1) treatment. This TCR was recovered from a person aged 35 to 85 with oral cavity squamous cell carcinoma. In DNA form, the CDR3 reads TGTGCCAGCAGCTCCCGTGGAGGGAAAAAAGAGACCCAGTACTTC. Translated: CASSSRGGKKETQYF.